Below, 23 T cell receptor beta chains from the same sample are listed, as sequenced in a study of beta chain features in type 1 diabetes. Study-level findings and limits: Type 1 diabetes patients had moderately but significantly shorter TCRB CDR3s in all four CD4+ subsets.

The investigators reverse transcribed all of the isolated RNA, so they sequenced expressed TCRB transcripts. TCRdb's copy holds only in-frame clones and misses some; the assay was immunoSEQ multiplex PCR. This table holds hundreds of thousands of clones, more than 12% found once. The antigens these receptors bind are not known. Material for sequencing was naive CD4+ T cells from blood. The receptors stem from a man aged 18-30 years with type 1 diabetes.

The chain is built from TRBV28 and TRBJ1-5, with D possibly TRBD1 on 5 matching bases. Germline CDR1 reads MDHEN; CDR2 reads SYDVKM. This CDR3 contains 17 residues. Trimming removed 2 bases at V and 9 bases at J, with 23 bases between. DNA for the CDR3: TGTGCCAGCAGTTTACCCCCCTCCGGGAGGGGCATTACGCCCCAGCATTTT. It translates to CASSLPPSGRGITPQHF.

This clone was seen only a few times. The chain employs TRBV19 and TRBJ2-1; 15 bases map to TRBD2. Germline V gene sequence: CDR1 LNHDA, CDR2 SQIVND (reference sequence). Germline trimming cut 5 bases from V and 8 bases from J; bases unmatched to any gene: 4. The CDR3 has 15 amino acids. CDR3: CASSSGTSGRYEQFF. For the CDR3, the DNA is TGTGCCAGTAGTTCCGGGACTAGCGGGAGGTATGAGCAGTTCTTC.

In this sample, this clone turned up a few times. J is TRBJ1-4 and V is TRBV7-9; a possible D gene is TRBD1 (6 bases). Trimming stripped 3 bases from V and 8 bases from J, with 16 bases between. The CDR3 has 15 amino acids. Germline V gives CDR1 SEHNR, CDR2 FQNEAQ (reference sequence). DNA for the CDR3: TGTGCCAGCAGCTTCCCGGGGCCGGGGGCGGAAAAACTGTTTTTT. Protein sequence: CASSFPGPGAEKLFF.

This clone appeared a few times. The chain's CDR3 is CASSVGYSSYNEQFF. DNA for the CDR3: TGTGCCAGCAGCGTAGGGTACTCCTCCTACAATGAGCAGTTCTTC. The chain joins TRBV9 to TRBJ2-1; D remains ambiguous. V dropped 0 bases and J dropped 0 bases, with 7 bases sitting between them. This CDR3 spans 15 amino acids. The germline gives CDR1 SGDLS, CDR2 YYNGEE.

The chain joins TRBV5-1 to TRBJ1-5; D remains unclear. The germline gives CDR1 SGHRS, CDR2 YFSETQ. The CDR3 totals 14 residues. V gave up 4 bases and J gave up 5 bases, with 13 bases separating them. Here the CDR3 DNA reads TGCGCCAGCAGCACCCAAGTGGGCGATCAGCCCCAGCATTTT. This gives the protein CASSTQVGDQPQHF.

The chain has TRBV7-2 and TRBJ2-1; TRBD2 might be the D (5 bases). The CDR3 has 16 amino acids. The germline V and J ends were trimmed by 4 bases and 5 bases, with 18 bases remaining between them. CDR1 and CDR2 (germline): SGHTA, FQGNSA. The CDR3 coding sequence is TGTGCCAGCAGCTCCACCTCCACGGGAACAAACAATGAGCAGTTCTTC. Translation: CASSSTSTGTNNEQFF.

This clone has more than one count but fewer than ten. Other DNA sequences in this sample translate to the same CDR3. The V call is TRBV7-2, the J call TRBJ1-2; TRBD1 might be the D (5 bases). Germline V gene data show CDR1 as SGHTA and CDR2 as FQGNSA. The CDR3 consists of 13 residues. V was cut by 1 base and J by 5 bases, with 8 bases left in between. The CDR3 region has the DNA TGTGCCAGCAGCTTAGGGACAAATTATGGCTACACCTTC. This translates into CASSLGTNYGYTF.

This clone occurred a few times. The chain employs TRBV30 and TRBJ2-7; 12 bases are shared with TRBD2. This CDR3 has 14 residues. V lost 4 bases and J lost 6; bases outside the gene matches: 7. Germline loops: CDR1 GTSNPN, CDR2 SVGIG (reference sequence). The CDR3 bases are TGTGCCTGGACACGCCTAGCGGGAGGGCTCGAGCAGTACTTC. This sequence encodes CAWTRLAGGLEQYF.

V gene TRBV7-9 combines with J gene TRBJ2-5; unclear D gene. The length of the CDR3 is 13 residues. Germline assignment: CDR1 SEHNR and CDR2 FQNEAQ (reference sequence). V was cut by 5 bases and J by 3 bases, with 10 bases left in between. The CDR3 sequence is CASSRDTKETQYF. In nucleotides, the CDR3 is TGTGCCAGCAGCAGGGATACCAAAGAGACCCAGTACTTC.

In DNA, the CDR3 is TGTGCCAGCTCGAGATGGACAGGGGTGAACACTGAAGCTTTCTTT. This gives the protein CASSRWTGVNTEAFF. The chain carries TRBV27 and TRBJ1-1, with 9 bases lining up with TRBD1. V gave up 8 bases and J gave up 0 bases; unmatched junction bases: 7. Germline V gives CDR1 MNHEY, CDR2 SMNVEV (reference sequence). This CDR3 has 15 residues.

The sample holds a few counts of this clone. The rearrangement uses TRBV15 and TRBJ2-5; unclear D gene. This CDR3 comprises 12 residues. The germline gives CDR1 LNHNV, CDR2 YYDKDF (reference sequence). V lost 5 bases, J lost 1 base, and 5 bases lay in between. In DNA form, the CDR3 reads TGTGCCACCAGCGTCTCCCAAGAGACCCAGTACTTC. This codes for CATSVSQETQYF.

There are a few counts of this clone. The chain couples TRBV7-2 to TRBJ1-1, with D possibly TRBD1 on 5 matching bases. CDR1 SGHTA and CDR2 FQGNSA come from the germline V gene. The CDR3 length is 14 residues. The V and J ends lost 8 bases and 7 bases respectively, with 20 bases between them. In DNA form, the CDR3 reads TGTGCCAGCGCCCCGGGGTCAGGGCGGGGTGAAGCTTTCTTT. Its translation is CASAPGSGRGEAFF.

This clone has more than one count but fewer than ten. Other DNA sequences in this sample translate to the same CDR3. V and J are TRBV7-2 and TRBJ2-5; D uncertain. Germline V CDR1 and CDR2: SGHTA, FQGNSA. Trimming pared 4 bases from V and 0 bases from J, leaving 3 bases between. This CDR3 has 12 residues. The CDR3 DNA is TGTGCCAGCAGCTCGTACCAAGAGACCCAGTACTTC. Translating it yields CASSSYQETQYF.

This clone was counted a few times. V usage is TRBV4-1 and J usage is TRBJ1-1; 9 nucleotides agree with TRBD1. The V gene's germline CDR1 is MGHRA and CDR2 YSYEKL. J lost 4 bases, V lost 4 bases, and 4 bases had no gene match. The CDR3 extends over 14 amino acids. The CDR3 reads CASSRQGEGTEAFF. CDR3 DNA: TGCGCCAGCAGCCGACAGGGGGAAGGCACTGAAGCTTTCTTT.

V is TRBV18 and J is TRBJ1-2, with unresolved D. Germline V gene lookup returns CDR1 KGHSH and CDR2 LQKENI. The CDR3 length is 14 residues. V lost 3 bases, J lost 4 bases, and 12 bases lay in between. DNA of the CDR3: TGTGCCAGCTCACCTGCGACAAGGCCCTATGGCTACACCTTC. Its protein is CASSPATRPYGYTF.

This sequence joins TRBV5-4 and TRBJ2-5; 12 nucleotides match TRBD2. Germline CDR1 and CDR2: SGHNT and YYREEE (reference sequence). The ends lost 1 base at V and 3 bases at J; junction bases unmatched: 1. The CDR3 is made up of 15 amino acids. The CDR3 coding sequence is TGTGCCAGCAGCTTGCGGACTAGCGGGAAAGAGACCCAGTACTTC. It yields the protein CASSLRTSGKETQYF.

This clone was detected only a few times. The DNA for the CDR3 is TGCAGCGTAAGTCGGAGCGGCTACGAGCAGTACTTC. The encoded protein is CSVSRSGYEQYF. The V and J genes are TRBV29-1 and TRBJ2-5; the D gene is possibly TRBD2 (5 bases). The DNA matches TRBJ2-7 better at its end, which makes the J call doubtful. This CDR3 region has 12 residues. Per germline, CDR1 SQVTM and CDR2 ANQGSEA.

In its sample, this clone was seen many times. The same CDR3 also results from other DNA sequences found in this sample. V and J are TRBV7-2 and TRBJ2-5, with unresolved D. The germline V gene has CDR1 SGHTA and CDR2 FQGNSA. The V gene lost 3 bases and the J gene lost 1 base, with 0 bases spanning the gap. The CDR3 covers 11 residues. The CDR3 DNA follows: TGTGCCAGCAGCTTCCAAGAGACCCAGTACTTC. Translating gives CASSFQETQYF.

This clone has only a few counts. The chain couples TRBV2 to TRBJ2-3, with 9 bases that match TRBD1. The V gene's germline CDR1 is SNHLY and CDR2 FYNNEI. There are 14 residues in the CDR3. Trimming removed 7 bases from V and 1 base from J; junction bases left unmatched: 3. The CDR3 here is CASIWDRGTDTQYF. The DNA of the CDR3 is TGTGCCAGCATCTGGGACAGGGGCACAGATACGCAGTATTTT.

This clone has a handful of counts. The genes are TRBV6-1 and TRBJ1-1; TRBD1 matches 11 bases. The germline V gene encodes CDR1 MNHNS and CDR2 SASEGT. The CDR3 has 15 amino acids. Trimming at V came to 7 bases and at J to 4 bases, leaving 8 bases not matched to a gene. CDR3 amino acids: CASNEPGQGATEAFF. In DNA form, the CDR3 reads TGTGCCAGCAATGAGCCCGGACAGGGGGCCACTGAAGCTTTCTTT.

This clone was found a few times. The chain links TRBV7-9 to TRBJ1-1; 7 bases fit TRBD1. The V gene end was trimmed by 5 bases and the J gene end by 0 bases; junction bases not matched to a gene: 12. There are 17 residues in the CDR3. CDR1 is SEHNR, CDR2 FQNEAQ, per germline (reference sequence). This chain's CDR3 is CASSVRQGGRMNTEAFF. The CDR3 nucleotides are TGTGCCAGCAGCGTCCGCCAGGGGGGGAGGATGAACACTGAAGCTTTCTTT.

V is TRBV4-2 and J is TRBJ2-3, with a tentative D call TRBD2 (5 bases). CDR1 is LGHNA, CDR2 YNFKEQ, per germline. The CDR3 is 14 amino acids. V was cut by 5 bases and J by 8 bases, with 17 bases left in between. The CDR3 region has the DNA TGTGCCAGCAGCGGAAGAGGAACGGGGAGTACGCAGTATTTT. As protein: CASSGRGTGSTQYF.

The chain employs TRBV30 and TRBJ2-3; D assignment may be TRBD1 or TRBD2 (5 bases each). Germline V lookup: CDR1 GTSNPN, CDR2 SVGIG (reference sequence). The CDR3 spans 15 residues. Trimming pared 1 base from V and 1 base from J, leaving 12 bases between. For the CDR3, the DNA is TGTGCCTGGAGTGCCCAGATGGGGGGCACAGATACGCAGTATTTT. Translation: CAWSAQMGGTDTQYF.